These 17 T cell receptor beta chains originate from one sample sequenced in a study of T cells in narcolepsy. Profiling relied on immunoSEQ multiplex PCR, and the TCRdb table lists in-frame clones only, not all of them. This sample has 30,000 to 40,000 clones, with 81% found just once. The sequenced sample was memory (CD45RA-) CD4+ T cells from blood. These receptors were taken from a human donor in good health.

The chain employs TRBV6-1 and TRBJ1-2; D remains unclear. V was pared by 8 bases and J by 8 bases, with 12 bases between. CDR1 is MNHNS, CDR2 SASEGT, per germline. The CDR3 has 11 residues. The CDR3 DNA follows: TGTGCCAGCGGGGAGGGTAACGGCTACACCTTC. Amino acids: CASGEGNGYTF.

The gene calls are TRBV10-3 and TRBJ1-3, with TRBD1 matching 7 bases. V was clipped by 2 bases and J by 3 bases; unmatched bases: 10. The CDR3 extends over 17 amino acids. Looked up from germline, CDR1 is ENHRY and CDR2 is SYGVKD. The CDR3 sequence: CAISENSGQLIGNTIYF. CDR3 DNA sequence: TGTGCCATCAGTGAGAATTCGGGACAGCTGATTGGAAACACCATATATTTT.

The V and J genes are TRBV10-1 and TRBJ2-7; D is uncertain. Germline V gives CDR1 WNHNN, CDR2 SYGVQD (reference sequence). CDR3 length: 14 residues. Trimming pared 0 bases from V and 0 bases from J, leaving 6 bases between. The CDR3 protein is CASSESGSSYEQYF. CDR3 nucleotides: TGCGCCAGCAGTGAGTCGGGCAGCTCCTACGAGCAGTACTTC.

The V call is TRBV18, the J call TRBJ1-2, with D perhaps TRBD1 (6 bases). The CDR3 sequence is 13 residues long. Germline values: CDR1 KGHSH, CDR2 LQKENI. Trimming took off 6 bases at V and 6 bases at J, with 14 bases between the two ends. Here the CDR3 DNA reads TGTGCCAGCTCCCGGGGGCAGGCCAATGGCTACACCTTC. Residues: CASSRGQANGYTF.

This clone is categorized as medium-sized (0.01 to 0.1%). The CDR3 sequence: CASRTGNQPQHF. CDR3 sequence (DNA): TGTGCCAGCCGGACAGGGAATCAGCCCCAGCATTTT. This chain uses TRBV6-5 with TRBJ1-5; 8 bases are shared with TRBD1. The J segment lost 4 bases and the V segment lost 8 bases, leaving 1 base of the junction unmatched. CDR1 is MNHEY and CDR2 is SVGAGI in the germline V gene. This CDR3 has 12 residues.

The chain carries TRBV6-5 and TRBJ1-1; D is unresolved. CDR3 length equals 12 residues. Germline CDR1 reads MNHEY; CDR2 reads SVGAGI. V was pared by 5 bases and J by 1 base, with 5 bases between. In nucleotides, the CDR3 is TGTGCCAGCAGTCCGACGAACACTGAAGCTTTCTTT. Its translation is CASSPTNTEAFF.

This chain links TRBV6-5 with TRBJ2-5; D not certain. The V end lost 4 bases, the J end lost 4 bases, and 10 bases lay between the germline ends. This CDR3 spans 13 amino acids. Per germline, CDR1 MNHEY and CDR2 SVGAGI. This CDR3 is CASSWRIGETQYF. CDR3 nucleotides: TGTGCCAGCAGTTGGCGCATTGGAGAGACCCAGTACTTC.

The chain is built from TRBV19 and TRBJ1-1, with a possible D match to TRBD1 (5 bases). CDR3 length equals 14 residues. The germline V gene has CDR1 LNHDA and CDR2 SQIVND (reference sequence). Trimming shortened V by 3 bases and J by 5 bases, and 13 bases separated the two germline ends. The CDR3 DNA sequence: TGTGCCAGTAGTATCCAGGGTTCTTCGACTGAAGCTTTCTTT. This translates into CASSIQGSSTEAFF.

V gene TRBV29-1 combines with J gene TRBJ2-3, with D maybe TRBD2 (7 bases). The CDR3 has 12 residues. CDR1 and CDR2 from the germline V gene are SQVTM and ANQGSEA. Trimming cost V 5 bases and J 4 bases, with 10 bases left between them. CDR3 residues: CSVRGASDTQYF. CDR3 bases: TGCAGCGTTCGGGGGGCGTCAGATACGCAGTATTTT.

This CDR3 is CASGRSGANVLTF. Here the CDR3 DNA reads TGCGCCAGCGGACGATCGGGGGCCAACGTCCTGACTTTC. The rearrangement joins TRBV10-1 to TRBJ2-6; D is unclear. Trimming cost V 8 bases and J 4 bases, with 9 bases left between them. The CDR3 has 13 amino acids. CDR1 is WNHNN and CDR2 is SYGVQD in the germline V gene (reference sequence).

The chain uses TRBV5-4 and TRBJ2-5; either TRBD1 or TRBD2 may supply D (5 bases each). The V and J ends lost 3 bases and 1 base respectively, with 13 bases between them. Germline V gives CDR1 SGHNT, CDR2 YYREEE (reference sequence). CDR3 size: 15 residues. CDR3 DNA sequence: TGTGCCAGCAGCTGGGGGACCGCGGGCCAAGAGACCCAGTACTTC. This gives the protein CASSWGTAGQETQYF.

The rearrangement uses TRBV28 and TRBJ1-2, with TRBD1 identical over 10 bases. Per the germline V gene, CDR1 is MDHEN and CDR2 is SYDVKM. Trimming took 7 bases from V and 8 from J; bases not matched to a gene: 16. The CDR3 extends over 16 amino acids. Written as DNA, the CDR3 is TGTGCCAGCACCGAGACAGGGGGCCAACTCCCTAAGGGCTACACCTTC. Encoded protein: CASTETGGQLPKGYTF.

This sequence joins TRBV29-1 and TRBJ2-7; D is uncertain. This CDR3 contains 11 residues. V dropped 2 bases and J dropped 3 bases, with 5 bases sitting between them. Germline V gene lookup returns CDR1 SQVTM and CDR2 ANQGSEA. The CDR3 protein is CSVEILYEQYF. As DNA, the CDR3 is TGCAGCGTTGAAATCCTCTACGAGCAGTACTTC.

The rearrangement uses TRBV7-8 and TRBJ1-6, with 10 bases matching TRBD1. Germline trimming cut 6 bases from V and 9 bases from J; bases unmatched to any gene: 5. Germline V lookup: CDR1 SGHVS, CDR2 FQNEAQ. The CDR3 totals 14 residues. This CDR3 is CASRKRQGASPLHF. CDR3 nucleotides: TGTGCCAGCAGGAAGCGACAGGGGGCTTCACCCCTCCACTTT.

The chain carries TRBV5-6 and TRBJ2-5; no clear D. This CDR3 comprises 13 residues. The V end was cut by 1 base, the J end by 2 bases, with 6 bases between. Germline V lookup: CDR1 SGHDT, CDR2 YYEEEE. The CDR3 protein is CASSLLQQETQYF. The CDR3 DNA reads TGTGCCAGCAGCTTGTTACAGCAAGAGACCCAGTACTTC.

This sequence joins TRBV5-6 and TRBJ1-3; no clear D gene. Germline values: CDR1 SGHDT, CDR2 YYEEEE. V lost 0 bases and J 2 bases, leaving 9 bases between the germline ends. The CDR3 consists of 15 residues. The CDR3 nucleotides read TGTGCCAGCAGCTTGGCCGGCCAGGCTGGAAACACCATATATTTT. This sequence encodes CASSLAGQAGNTIYF.

This chain links TRBV19 with TRBJ2-7, with 9 bases aligning to TRBD2. Germline values: CDR1 LNHDA, CDR2 SQIVND (reference sequence). The CDR3 runs to 20 residues. Trimming at V came to 3 bases and at J to 4 bases, leaving 22 bases not matched to a gene. As DNA, the CDR3 is TGTGCCAGTAGTATTACTCACATTGGTAGCGGGAGTCCCTACCTTTACGAGCAGTACTTC. Amino acids: CASSITHIGSGSPYLYEQYF.